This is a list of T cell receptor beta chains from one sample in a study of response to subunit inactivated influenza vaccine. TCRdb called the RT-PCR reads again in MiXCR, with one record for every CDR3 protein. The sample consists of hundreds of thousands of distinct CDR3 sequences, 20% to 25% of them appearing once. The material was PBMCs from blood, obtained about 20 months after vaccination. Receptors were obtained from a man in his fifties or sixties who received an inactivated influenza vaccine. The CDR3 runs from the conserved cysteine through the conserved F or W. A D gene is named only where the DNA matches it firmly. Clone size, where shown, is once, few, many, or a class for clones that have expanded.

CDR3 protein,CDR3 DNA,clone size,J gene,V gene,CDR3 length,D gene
CASEGRADMNTEAFF,TGTGCCAGCGAAGGACGGGCAGACATGAACACTGAAGCTTTCTTT,.,TRBJ1-1,TRBV12-3/TRBV12-4,15,.
CASSSDTNPHWAEQFF,TGTGCCAGCAGCTCGGACACCAATCCGCATTGGGCTGAGCAGTTCTTC,.,TRBJ2-1,TRBV7-9,16,.
CASSQEAGVPNNEQFF,TGCGCCAGCAGCCAAGAGGCTGGAGTTCCGAACAATGAGCAGTTCTTC,few,TRBJ2-1,TRBV4-3,16,.
CATSDPDRGNTGELFF,TGTGCCACCAGTGACCCTGACAGGGGTAACACCGGGGAGCTGTTTTTT,many,TRBJ2-2,TRBV24-1,16,TRBD1
CASSLQEGTGNTIYF,TGTGCCAGCAGCTTGCAGGAGGGAACTGGAAACACCATATATTTT,many,TRBJ1-3,TRBV7-2,15,.
CSVPDPIAALKTEAFF,TGCAGTGTCCCCGACCCCATAGCCGCCCTTAAGACTGAAGCTTTCTTT,.,TRBJ1-1,TRBV20-1,16,.
CASGEGDGTEAFF,TGTGCCAGCGGGGAGGGGGATGGCACTGAAGCTTTCTTT,few,TRBJ1-1,TRBV4-2,13,.
CASSADRDYGYTF,TGTGCCAGCAGTGCAGACAGGGACTATGGCTACACCTTC,few,TRBJ1-2,TRBV2,13,TRBD1
CASSPGHRGDYEQYF,TGTGCCAGCAGCCCCGGCCACCGGGGAGACTACGAGCAGTACTTC,once,TRBJ2-7,TRBV4-2,15,.
CATSDLLQGNEQFF,TGTGCCACCAGTGACCTGCTACAGGGGAATGAGCAGTTCTTC,few,TRBJ2-1,TRBV24-1,14,TRBD1
CSARKGSRSGTEAFF,TGCAGTGCTAGAAAGGGGAGCCGCTCGGGCACTGAAGCTTTCTTT,.,TRBJ1-1,TRBV20-1,15,.
CASSQGSGGEQYF,TGTGCCAGCAGCCAAGGTAGCGGGGGAGAGCAGTACTTC,few,TRBJ2-7,TRBV3-1,13,TRBD2
CASRAGTGNTEAFF,TGTGCCAGCAGAGCCGGGACAGGAAACACTGAAGCTTTCTTT,many,TRBJ1-1,TRBV12-3/TRBV12-4,14,TRBD1
CASSREAVGIYGYTF,TGCGCCAGCAGTAGAGAGGCGGTGGGGATCTATGGCTACACCTTC,many,TRBJ1-2,TRBV10-2,15,.
CSSSVSPGSQHGELFF,TGTTCCAGCAGCGTATCTCCAGGATCCCAACACGGGGAGCTGTTTTTT,.,TRBJ2-2,TRBV9,16,.
CASSYSPGSLNSPLHF,TGCGCCAGCAGCTATTCTCCGGGGTCTCTCAATTCACCCCTCCACTTT,many,TRBJ1-6,TRBV5-1,16,.
CSARLVGTGESGYTF,TGCAGTGCTAGGCTTGTCGGGACAGGGGAGTCCGGCTACACCTTC,few,TRBJ1-2,TRBV20-1,15,TRBD1
CASSALAGGHGTDTQYF,TGTGCCAGCAGCGCCTTAGCGGGAGGACATGGCACAGATACGCAGTATTTT,.,TRBJ2-3,TRBV9,17,TRBD2
CASSQQGEKLFF,TGTGCCAGCAGCCAACAAGGGGAAAAACTGTTTTTT,.,TRBJ1-4,TRBV14,12,.
CASSPSRWEQYF,TGTGCCAGCAGCCCAAGTAGGTGGGAGCAGTACTTC,few,TRBJ2-7,TRBV7-2,12,.
CASRARLDKSSGNTIYF,TGTGCCAGCAGAGCGAGACTGGACAAATCCTCTGGAAACACCATATATTTT,.,TRBJ1-3,TRBV7-9,17,.
CASSFSGANEQFF,TGTGCCAGCAGCTTTTCCGGGGCCAATGAGCAGTTCTTC,.,TRBJ2-1,TRBV7-9,13,.
CASSLEQTTEAFF,TGCGCCAGCAGCTTGGAGCAAACCACTGAAGCTTTCTTT,many,TRBJ1-1,TRBV5-1,13,.
CSARAWTGINEKLFF,TGCAGTGCTAGAGCTTGGACCGGAATAAATGAAAAACTGTTTTTT,.,TRBJ1-4,TRBV20-1,15,.
CASSQLDRRALSASTDTQYF,TGTGCCAGCAGCCAGCTGGACAGGCGAGCCCTTTCCGCTAGCACAGATACGCAGTATTTT,.,TRBJ2-3,TRBV12-3/TRBV12-4,20,TRBD1
CSARIQNTEAFF,TGCAGTGCTAGAATACAGAACACTGAAGCTTTCTTT,many,TRBJ1-1,TRBV20-1,12,.
CASITPNTGELFF,TGTGCCAGCATTACTCCGAACACCGGGGAGCTGTTTTTT,few,TRBJ2-2,TRBV28,13,.
CASSSAAGGYNEQFF,TGTGCCAGCAGTTCCGCCGCGGGAGGCTACAATGAGCAGTTCTTC,few,TRBJ2-1,TRBV28,15,TRBD2
CASSESYGPYEQYF,TGCGCCAGCAGTGAGTCCTACGGCCCCTACGAGCAGTACTTC,.,TRBJ2-7,TRBV10-1,14,.
CASSLVGDRVSTDTQYF,TGTGCCAGCAGTTTAGTAGGTGACAGGGTTAGCACAGATACGCAGTATTTT,few,TRBJ2-3,TRBV12-3/TRBV12-4,17,TRBD1
CSVEDKTRTGELFF,TGCAGCGTTGAAGATAAGACCCGTACCGGGGAGCTGTTTTTT,.,TRBJ2-2,TRBV29-1,14,.
CASSSDSQGPLHF,TGTGCCAGCAGTTCGGACAGCCAGGGGCCCCTCCACTTT,many,TRBJ1-6,TRBV6-6,13,.
CAISEWTQGGDEQFF,TGTGCCATCAGTGAGTGGACGCAAGGGGGGGATGAGCAGTTCTTC,few,TRBJ2-1,TRBV10-3,15,.
CASSVVARGAYNEQFF,TGTGCCAGCAGCGTAGTCGCGCGGGGGGCCTACAATGAGCAGTTCTTC,once,TRBJ2-1,TRBV9,16,TRBD2
CASLGSLRYGYTF,TGTGCCAGCCTAGGCAGCCTGCGTTATGGCTACACCTTC,.,TRBJ1-2,TRBV6-1,13,.
CASSQAYNEKLFF,TGCGCCAGCAGCCAAGCCTATAATGAAAAACTGTTTTTT,.,TRBJ1-4,TRBV4-1,13,.
CASSLLGQEGLIFGYTF,TGTGCCAGCAGTTTATTGGGACAGGAGGGATTAATATTTGGCTACACCTTC,.,TRBJ1-2,TRBV28,17,TRBD1
CASSLALTSGHYNEQFF,TGTGCCAGCAGTTTAGCGCTGACTAGCGGACATTACAATGAGCAGTTCTTC,few,TRBJ2-1,TRBV12-3/TRBV12-4,17,TRBD2
CASSQTGTGFEKLFF,TGTGCCAGCAGTCAAACCGGGACAGGGTTTGAAAAACTGTTTTTT,.,TRBJ1-4,TRBV6-1,15,TRBD1
CAISEGPERPQHF,TGTGCCATCAGTGAGGGGCCTGAACGACCCCAGCATTTT,many,TRBJ1-5,TRBV10-3,13,.
CASTSSEQGFQPQHF,TGTGCCAGCACCTCTTCGGAACAGGGCTTTCAGCCCCAGCATTTT,.,TRBJ1-5,TRBV6-2/TRBV6-3,15,.
CASSEGTGHGYTF,TGTGCCAGCAGTGAGGGGACAGGGCATGGCTACACCTTC,.,TRBJ1-2,TRBV12-3/TRBV12-4,13,TRBD1
CASSKARPSSYNEQFF,TGTGCCAGCAGCAAAGCCCGGCCCAGCTCCTACAATGAGCAGTTCTTC,.,TRBJ2-1,TRBV21-1,16,.
CASSPRWREPGTDTQYF,TGTGCCAGCAGCCCCCGTTGGCGGGAGCCTGGCACAGATACGCAGTATTTT,.,TRBJ2-3,TRBV7-6,17,TRBD2
CASSQDFRAGFHEQYF,TGCGCCAGCAGCCAAGATTTCAGGGCGGGTTTCCACGAGCAGTACTTC,few,TRBJ2-7,TRBV4-3,16,.
CASSLEVDYEQYF,TGTGCCAGCAGCTTAGAGGTGGACTACGAGCAGTACTTC,once,TRBJ2-7,TRBV11-3,13,.
CAIRGTSGDTYEQYF,TGTGCCATCAGAGGAACTAGCGGGGATACCTACGAGCAGTACTTC,.,TRBJ2-7,TRBV10-3,15,TRBD2
CASSLGQGVANEQFF,TGTGCCAGCAGTTTGGGACAGGGGGTTGCCAATGAGCAGTTCTTC,few,TRBJ2-1,TRBV12-3/TRBV12-4,15,TRBD1
CASSQKSNYNEQFF,TGTGCCAGCAGCCAGAAGTCAAATTACAATGAGCAGTTCTTC,.,TRBJ2-1,TRBV7-3,14,.
CASSLMGAEAFF,TGTGCCAGCAGTTTAATGGGAGCTGAAGCTTTCTTT,many,TRBJ1-1,TRBV12-3/TRBV12-4,12,.
CASSTDANPEAFF,TGTGCCAGCAGTACAGACGCGAACCCTGAAGCTTTCTTT,.,TRBJ1-1,TRBV2,13,.
CASSRPGHGELFF,TGCGCCAGCAGCCGGCCTGGACACGGGGAGCTGTTTTTT,few,TRBJ2-2,TRBV4-3,13,.